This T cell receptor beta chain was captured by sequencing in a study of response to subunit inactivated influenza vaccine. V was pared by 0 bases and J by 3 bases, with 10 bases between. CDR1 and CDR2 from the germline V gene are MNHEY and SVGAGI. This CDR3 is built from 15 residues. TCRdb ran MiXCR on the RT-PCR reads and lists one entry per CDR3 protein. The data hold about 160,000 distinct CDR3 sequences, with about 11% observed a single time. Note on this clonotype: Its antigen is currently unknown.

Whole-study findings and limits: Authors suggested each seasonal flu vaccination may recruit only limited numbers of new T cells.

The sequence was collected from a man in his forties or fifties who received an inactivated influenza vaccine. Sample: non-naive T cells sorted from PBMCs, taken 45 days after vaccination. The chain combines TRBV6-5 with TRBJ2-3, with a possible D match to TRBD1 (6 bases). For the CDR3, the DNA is TGTGCCAGCAGTTACTCTAGGGGGTCGACAGATACGCAGTATTTT. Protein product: CASSYSRGSTDTQYF.